The rows below give T cell receptor beta chains drawn from one sample of a study of T cells in Graves' hyperthyroidism and ophthalmopathy. TCRdb processed the multiplex PCR reads anew with MiXCR; each CDR3 protein has one entry. Here the sample spans about 200,000 distinct CDR3 sequences, around 18% being singletons. Sequenced sample: blood. The receptors here all came from a man aged 40-49 years with Graves' hyperthyroidism. Each CDR3 is given with its conserved first and last residue.

CDR3aa: CASSLYGNEQFF; v_gene: TRBV27; j_gene: TRBJ2-1
CDR3aa: CSVLRMGEDEAFF; v_gene: TRBV29-1; j_gene: TRBJ1-1
CDR3aa: CVSSFYTHRGLSSYNEQFF; v_gene: TRBV6-1; j_gene: TRBJ2-1
CDR3aa: CASSLGTDEAFF; v_gene: TRBV18; j_gene: TRBJ1-1
CDR3aa: CASSLQRLPQETQYF; v_gene: TRBV5-4; j_gene: TRBJ2-5
CDR3aa: CASSEAGPSSYNSPLHF; v_gene: TRBV2; j_gene: TRBJ1-6
CDR3aa: CSASDPRGDEKLFF; v_gene: TRBV20-1; j_gene: TRBJ1-4
CDR3aa: CASSSSWAGDEQYF; v_gene: TRBV11-2; j_gene: TRBJ2-7
CDR3aa: CASSQGLVGPFF; v_gene: TRBV18; j_gene: TRBJ2-1
CDR3aa: CATSSPGQARQPQHF; v_gene: TRBV15; j_gene: TRBJ1-5
CDR3aa: CASSAGTVTNYGYTF; v_gene: TRBV2; j_gene: TRBJ1-2
CDR3aa: CASKWRDSLNNEQFF; v_gene: TRBV28; j_gene: TRBJ2-1
CDR3aa: CASSPFDRASGNTIYF; v_gene: TRBV18; j_gene: TRBJ1-3
CDR3aa: CASSQVWGEQFF; v_gene: TRBV4-1; j_gene: TRBJ2-1
CDR3aa: CASSLGTGYGWDEQFF; v_gene: TRBV7-2; j_gene: TRBJ2-1
CDR3aa: CASSVDGGAGRTEAFF; v_gene: TRBV9; j_gene: TRBJ1-1
CDR3aa: CASSLGGLAQETQYF; v_gene: TRBV7-2; j_gene: TRBJ2-5
CDR3aa: CASSSTSGLAQATDTQYF; v_gene: TRBV7-3; j_gene: TRBJ2-3
CDR3aa: CASSQRTGGDSPLHF; v_gene: TRBV4-3; j_gene: TRBJ1-6
CDR3aa: CASGSTSGSTDTQYF; v_gene: TRBV28; j_gene: TRBJ2-3
CDR3aa: CASRLGGGSTDTQYF; v_gene: TRBV7-8; j_gene: TRBJ2-3
CDR3aa: CASSLEQYTGELFF; v_gene: TRBV5-1; j_gene: TRBJ2-2
CDR3aa: CASSTTRDAATQYF; v_gene: TRBV7-2; j_gene: TRBJ2-5
CDR3aa: CASSMQDPSASPLHF; v_gene: TRBV25-1; j_gene: TRBJ1-6
CDR3aa: CASSLAGVNTEAFF; v_gene: TRBV13; j_gene: TRBJ1-1
CDR3aa: CASSVVWGRLGRGYSNQPQHF; v_gene: TRBV9; j_gene: TRBJ1-5
CDR3aa: CSVPGDGTDTQYF; v_gene: TRBV20-1; j_gene: TRBJ2-3
CDR3aa: CASSQDLGALGETQYF; v_gene: TRBV4-3; j_gene: TRBJ2-5
CDR3aa: CSAYVSSYEQYF; v_gene: TRBV20-1; j_gene: TRBJ2-7
CDR3aa: CASSPWDSGEKLFF; v_gene: TRBV7-9; j_gene: TRBJ1-4
CDR3aa: CASSYDSKRAEAFF; v_gene: TRBV6-2/TRBV6-3; j_gene: TRBJ1-1
CDR3aa: CASSPTVLAGASEQYF; v_gene: TRBV7-6; j_gene: TRBJ2-7
CDR3aa: CASSRTGGPSYEQYF; v_gene: TRBV9; j_gene: TRBJ2-7
CDR3aa: CASSLVVSGGAGDTQYF; v_gene: TRBV7-2; j_gene: TRBJ2-3
CDR3aa: CASSSTLPGPTNTEAFF; v_gene: TRBV11-2; j_gene: TRBJ1-1
CDR3aa: CASSQDLLAYEQYF; v_gene: TRBV4-3; j_gene: TRBJ2-7
CDR3aa: CSVEEDRLLRETQYF; v_gene: TRBV29-1; j_gene: TRBJ2-5
CDR3aa: CASSPGQARSLHF; v_gene: TRBV28; j_gene: TRBJ1-6
CDR3aa: CASGRSRTGTGGTDTQYF; v_gene: TRBV2; j_gene: TRBJ2-3
CDR3aa: CASRGQGFFYEQYF; v_gene: TRBV27; j_gene: TRBJ2-7
CDR3aa: CATSERTPDTQYF; v_gene: TRBV24-1; j_gene: TRBJ2-3
CDR3aa: CSVSGGLAGGQDTQYF; v_gene: TRBV29-1; j_gene: TRBJ2-3
CDR3aa: CATSRAQNSPLHF; v_gene: TRBV15; j_gene: TRBJ1-6
CDR3aa: CSVVDRASGANVLTF; v_gene: TRBV29-1; j_gene: TRBJ2-6
CDR3aa: CASSLDTGTIYNEQFF; v_gene: TRBV11-2; j_gene: TRBJ2-1